Each of the 14 T cell receptor beta chains below was sequenced from the same sample in a study of TIL therapy for anti-PD-1-resistant metastatic lung cancer. The time point is: pre-treatment sample, taken before nivolumab and TIL therapy. The libraries were made with immunoSEQ v3. Sequenced by immunoSEQ multiplex PCR; TCRdb stores in-frame clones only, minus some. The repertoire holds roughly 46,000 clones, 80% to 90% seen once, with approximately 5% in the top ten. The sample in question was blood, obtained at baseline. These receptors were taken from a person aged 25 to 79 with non-small cell lung cancer.

This clone showed up just a few times. V and J are TRBV19 and TRBJ1-5; 8 positions agree with TRBD1. The ends lost 3 bases at V and 0 bases at J; junction bases unmatched: 7. Germline V CDR1 and CDR2: LNHDA, SQIVND (reference sequence). This CDR3 region has 17 residues. This CDR3 reads CASSIRGQGASNQPQHF. CDR3 nucleotide sequence: TGTGCCAGTAGTATTCGGGGGCAGGGGGCTAGCAATCAGCCCCAGCATTTT.

This clone appeared a few times. V and J are TRBV19 and TRBJ1-5; no definite D call. Germline-derived CDR1 and CDR2 are LNHDA and SQIVND (reference sequence). V was clipped by 6 bases and J by 3 bases, with 15 bases between them. The CDR3 is made up of 15 amino acids. CDR3 sequence reads: CASSLQDLPNQPQHF. The CDR3 DNA sequence: TGTGCCAGTAGCCTCCAGGACCTACCCAATCAGCCCCAGCATTTT.

The gene calls are TRBV19 and TRBJ1-1, with D perhaps TRBD1 (6 bases). Germline CDR1 LNHDA, CDR2 SQIVND (reference sequence). The CDR3 spans 16 residues. V shed 5 bases and J shed 3 bases, with 19 bases lying between them. Here the CDR3 reads CASSPRGAVGDTEAFF. DNA for the CDR3: TGTGCCAGTAGTCCCCGGGGGGCGGTGGGGGACACTGAAGCTTTCTTT.

V usage is TRBV5-1 and J usage is TRBJ2-1; 8 bases agree with TRBD1. V lost 2 bases, J lost 3 bases, and 7 bases stayed unmatched. The CDR3 is 16 residues long. The germline V gene has CDR1 SGHRS and CDR2 YFSETQ. The CDR3 here is CASSLGAGGFYNEQFF. DNA of the CDR3: TGCGCCAGCAGCTTAGGTGCAGGGGGCTTCTACAATGAGCAGTTCTTC.

The V and J genes are TRBV19 and TRBJ2-5; D perhaps matches TRBD1 (5 bases). Germline V gene lookup returns CDR1 LNHDA and CDR2 SQIVND (reference sequence). V gave up 3 bases and J gave up 5 bases, with 10 bases separating them. The CDR3 consists of 13 residues. The CDR3 DNA follows: TGTGCCAGTAGTATGAGACAGAAGGAGACCCAGTACTTC. This codes for CASSMRQKETQYF.

This clone has a single count. The chain has TRBV10-3 and TRBJ2-6; tentatively, D is TRBD2 (5 bases). The CDR3 contains 14 residues. V was cut by 5 bases and J by 1 base, with 6 bases left in between. Looked up from germline, CDR1 is ENHRY and CDR2 is SYGVKD. The CDR3 loop is CAISRESGANVLTF. DNA for the CDR3: TGTGCCATCAGTAGGGAGTCTGGGGCCAACGTCCTGACTTTC.

J is TRBJ2-7 and V is TRBV11-2; 10 bases fit TRBD1. Per germline, CDR1 SGHAT and CDR2 FQNNGV. This CDR3 is 14 amino acids long. The J segment lost 4 bases and the V segment lost 8 bases, leaving 8 bases of the junction unmatched. CDR3 region: CASSVRDRGYEQYF. Written as DNA, the CDR3 is TGTGCCAGCTCCGTTCGGGACAGGGGATACGAGCAGTACTTC.

The chain carries TRBV6-5 and TRBJ1-6, with TRBD1 identical over 7 bases. With V trimmed by 2 bases and J by 10 bases, 8 bases remained unmatched. This CDR3 region has 15 residues. Germline V CDR1 and CDR2: MNHEY, SVGAGI. The CDR3 protein is CASSYQGQKTSPLHF. The CDR3 region has the DNA TGTGCCAGCAGTTACCAGGGACAGAAAACGTCACCCCTCCACTTT.

This chain joins TRBV5-5 and TRBJ2-5; the D gene could be TRBD1 or TRBD2 (5 bases each). Between the trimmed V and J ends, which lost 6 bases and 2 bases, there was a span of 11 bases. Germline CDR1 is SGHKS and CDR2 is YYEKEE (reference sequence). This CDR3 is built from 13 residues. The CDR3 is CASTLWGQETQYF. The CDR3 DNA is TGTGCCAGCACCCTTTGGGGGCAAGAGACCCAGTACTTC.

This clone has just one count. This chain uses TRBV7-2 with TRBJ1-3; D unresolved. There are 15 residues in the CDR3. Germline V gene sequence: CDR1 SGHTA, CDR2 FQGNSA. Trimming shortened V by 2 bases and J by 3 bases, and 11 bases separated the two germline ends. CDR3 residues: CASSLTRASGNTIYF. CDR3 nucleotides: TGTGCCAGCAGCTTAACGAGGGCGAGTGGAAACACCATATATTTT.

The genes are TRBV6-2 or TRBV6-3 and TRBJ2-7; 10 nucleotides agree with TRBD1. This CDR3 has 14 residues. J was trimmed by 3 bases and V by 6 bases; bases with no gene match: 5. Germline V gene data show CDR1 as MNHEY and CDR2 as SVGEGT. The CDR3 nucleotides are TGTGCCAGCAGCCGCGGGACAGGGGTCTACGAGCAGTACTTC. It encodes CASSRGTGVYEQYF.

CDR3 coding DNA: TGTGCCAGCAGCCCAGGCAGGAACTATGGCTACACCTTC. Amino acids: CASSPGRNYGYTF. The chain couples TRBV11-2 to TRBJ1-2; D is unclear. Germline assignment: CDR1 SGHAT and CDR2 FQNNGV. The CDR3 loop spans 13 amino acids. The V end was cut by 5 bases, the J end by 2 bases, with 9 bases between.

The rearrangement links TRBV5-6 to TRBJ1-2; 8 nucleotides align to TRBD1. The CDR3 has 13 residues. Germline-derived CDR1 and CDR2 are SGHDT and YYEEEE. V was clipped by 4 bases and J by 4 bases; unmatched bases: 3. CDR3 bases: TGTGCCAGCAGCAGGACAGGGCCCTATGGCTACACCTTC. This sequence encodes CASSRTGPYGYTF. The variable domain in full, completed from reference TRBV5-6 and TRBJ1-2, reads DAGVTQSPTHLIKTRGQQVTLRCSPKSGHDTVSWYQQALGQGPQFIFQYYEEEERQRGNFPDRFSGHQFPNYSSELNVNALLLGDSALYLCASSRTGPYGYTFGSGTRLTVV.

This clone appeared a few times. V gene TRBV6-6 combines with J gene TRBJ2-1, with D perhaps matching TRBD2 (5 bases). The length of the CDR3 is 14 residues. Trimming stripped 6 bases from V and 7 bases from J, with 16 bases between. Germline loops: CDR1 MNHNY, CDR2 SVGAGI (reference sequence). The CDR3 is CASSHGLAGNEQFF. The CDR3 DNA is TGTGCCAGCAGCCACGGACTTGCCGGGAATGAGCAGTTCTTC.